The rows below give T cell receptor beta chains drawn from one sample of a study of shared clonotypes between healthy human individuals. Profiling relied on immunoSEQ multiplex PCR, and the TCRdb table lists in-frame clones only, not all of them. The sample shows hundreds of thousands of clones, approximately 96% of them seen only once. The sequenced sample was naive CD8+ T cells sorted from blood. The source of these receptors is a woman between 25 and 40 years old in good health. The CDR3 runs from the conserved cysteine through the conserved F or W. A D gene is named only where the DNA matches it firmly. Not every row has a clone size; where given, it reads once, few, many or a size class.

CDR3: CAWGTSGSKLNEQYF; DNA: TGTGCCTGGGGTACAAGCGGGAGTAAACTGAACGAGCAGTACTTC; D: TRBD2; J: TRBJ2-7; size: .; V: TRBV30
CDR3: CASSLRLSGNTEAFF; DNA: TGTGCCAGCAGCTTAAGGCTCTCGGGGAACACTGAAGCTTTCTTT; D: .; J: TRBJ1-1; size: .; V: TRBV11-2
CDR3: CASSTGLAPNEQFF; DNA: TGTGCCAGCAGCACTGGACTAGCCCCCAATGAGCAGTTCTTC; D: TRBD2; J: TRBJ2-1; size: .; V: TRBV7-9
CDR3: CASSTGLGHGEQYF; DNA: TGTGCCAGTAGTACAGGACTGGGACATGGAGAGCAGTACTTC; D: .; J: TRBJ2-7; size: .; V: TRBV19
CDR3: CASSRAHYEQYF; DNA: TGTGCCAGCAGCCGGGCCCACTACGAGCAGTACTTC; D: .; J: TRBJ2-7; size: .; V: TRBV11-2
CDR3: CASSTGTKYNEQFF; DNA: TGTGCCAGCAGTACAGGGACCAAATACAATGAGCAGTTCTTC; D: .; J: TRBJ2-1; size: .; V: TRBV28
CDR3: CASGNYEQYF; DNA: TGTGCCAGCGGGAACTACGAGCAGTACTTC; D: .; J: TRBJ2-7; size: few; V: TRBV28
CDR3: CASSSGQGNYEQYF; DNA: TGTGCCAGCAGTTCCGGACAGGGGAACTACGAGCAGTACTTC; D: TRBD1; J: TRBJ2-7; size: once; V: TRBV27
CDR3: CSVYPSGPGNTIYF; DNA: TGCAGCGTCTACCCTTCGGGGCCTGGAAACACCATATATTTT; D: .; J: TRBJ1-3; size: .; V: TRBV29-1
CDR3: CASSNIPAGQPQHF; DNA: TGTGCCAGCAGTAACATCCCCGCAGGTCAGCCCCAGCATTTT; D: .; J: TRBJ1-5; size: .; V: TRBV27
CDR3: CASSKMTVNTEAFF; DNA: TGTGCCAGCAGTAAAATGACGGTGAACACTGAAGCTTTCTTT; D: .; J: TRBJ1-1; size: .; V: TRBV6-6
CDR3: CSVEGGPSGFEAFF; DNA: TGCAGCGTTGAGGGGGGGCCATCCGGATTTGAAGCTTTCTTT; D: .; J: TRBJ1-1; size: .; V: TRBV29-1
CDR3: CASSVGLGYTF; DNA: TGTGCCAGCAGCGTCGGGTTAGGCTACACCTTC; D: .; J: TRBJ1-2; size: .; V: TRBV5-4
CDR3: CASSFSGLAGYMGTGELFF; DNA: TGTGCCAGCAGCTTTTCGGGACTAGCGGGATATATGGGCACCGGGGAGCTGTTTTTT; D: TRBD2; J: TRBJ2-2; size: .; V: TRBV5-6
CDR3: CASSLGQGAAYEQYF; DNA: TGCGCCAGCAGCCTGGGACAGGGGGCGGCATACGAGCAGTACTTC; D: TRBD1; J: TRBJ2-7; size: few; V: TRBV4-1
CDR3: CASSLAGLAGDYGYTF; DNA: TGCGCCAGCAGCTTGGCCGGGCTGGCGGGGGACTATGGCTACACCTTC; D: .; J: TRBJ1-2; size: .; V: TRBV5-1
CDR3: CASTGGHGYTF; DNA: TGTGCCAGCACAGGGGGCCATGGCTACACCTTC; D: TRBD1; J: TRBJ1-2; size: .; V: TRBV9
CDR3: CASSLVPGLAGVDNEQFF; DNA: TGTGCCAGCAGCCTCGTCCCGGGACTAGCGGGAGTCGACAATGAGCAGTTCTTC; D: TRBD2; J: TRBJ2-1; size: once; V: TRBV14
CDR3: CASSSAREAEAFF; DNA: TGCGCCAGCAGCTCAGCCAGGGAGGCTGAAGCTTTCTTT; D: .; J: TRBJ1-1; size: once; V: TRBV5-1
CDR3: CASKVLGKTNEKLFF; DNA: TGTGCCAGTAAGGTTTTAGGGAAGACTAATGAAAAACTGTTTTTT; D: .; J: TRBJ1-4; size: .; V: TRBV19
CDR3: CASSRLTSGANVLTF; DNA: TGTGCCAGCTCTCGACTGACCTCTGGGGCCAACGTCCTGACTTTC; D: .; J: TRBJ2-6; size: .; V: TRBV6-5
CDR3: CASSLESPFVAADYEQYF; DNA: TGTGCCAGCAGCTTAGAGTCCCCCTTCGTAGCGGCAGACTACGAGCAGTACTTC; D: .; J: TRBJ2-7; size: .; V: TRBV11-2
CDR3: CASSLGTSGTYEQYF; DNA: TGTGCCAGCAGTTTGGGGACTAGCGGGACCTACGAGCAGTACTTC; D: TRBD2; J: TRBJ2-7; size: .; V: TRBV27
CDR3: CASSLTDTQYF; DNA: TGTGCCAGCAGCTTGACGGATACGCAGTATTTT; D: .; J: TRBJ2-3; size: .; V: TRBV11-2
CDR3: CASSLRGQSTDTQYF; DNA: TGTGCCAGCAGCTTAAGGGGACAGAGCACAGATACGCAGTATTTT; D: TRBD1; J: TRBJ2-3; size: .; V: TRBV7-9
CDR3: CASSLWEGTTGELFF; DNA: TGTGCCAGCAGTTTATGGGAGGGGACCACCGGGGAGCTGTTTTTT; D: TRBD2; J: TRBJ2-2; size: .; V: TRBV27
CDR3: CAWSFSVGGTGEGYTF; DNA: TGTGCCTGGAGTTTTAGTGTGGGAGGGACAGGGGAAGGCTACACCTTC; D: TRBD1; J: TRBJ1-2; size: once; V: TRBV30
CDR3: CASSLGGEGRHNEQFF; DNA: TGTGCCAGCAGCTTAGGTGGGGAGGGAAGGCACAATGAGCAGTTCTTC; D: TRBD2; J: TRBJ2-1; size: .; V: TRBV11-3
CDR3: CASRPGRRNTGELFF; DNA: TGTGCCAGCAGACCGGGACGGAGGAACACCGGGGAGCTGTTTTTT; D: .; J: TRBJ2-2; size: .; V: TRBV6-5
CDR3: CASSPIGGNTEAFF; DNA: TGTGCCAGCAGCCCGATCGGGGGGAACACTGAAGCTTTCTTT; D: .; J: TRBJ1-1; size: .; V: TRBV6-5
CDR3: CASSRTSGPSYEQYF; DNA: TGTGCCAGCAGCCGGACTAGCGGGCCCTCCTACGAGCAGTACTTC; D: TRBD2; J: TRBJ2-7; size: .; V: TRBV11-2
CDR3: CASSLAMTSSHEQYF; DNA: TGTGCCAGCAGCTTAGCAATGACCTCTTCTCACGAGCAGTACTTC; D: .; J: TRBJ2-7; size: .; V: TRBV7-8
CDR3: CASSLASGFGNQPQHF; DNA: TGTGCCAGCAGTTTGGCCTCCGGGTTTGGCAATCAGCCCCAGCATTTT; D: .; J: TRBJ1-5; size: .; V: TRBV27
CDR3: CASSETVTGGNNEQFF; DNA: TGTGCCAGCAGTGAAACGGTGACAGGGGGTAACAATGAGCAGTTCTTC; D: TRBD1; J: TRBJ2-1; size: .; V: TRBV6-1
CDR3: CASRGTAWAEAFF; DNA: TGTGCCAGCAGAGGGACAGCTTGGGCTGAAGCTTTCTTT; D: TRBD1; J: TRBJ1-1; size: .; V: TRBV27
CDR3: CASSVLAGEMDTQYF; DNA: TGTGCCAGCAGTGTTTTAGCGGGAGAAATGGATACGCAGTATTTT; D: TRBD2; J: TRBJ2-3; size: once; V: TRBV2
CDR3: CASSSRDRSTDTQYF; DNA: TGTGCCAGCAGTTCCCGGGACAGGAGCACAGATACGCAGTATTTT; D: TRBD1; J: TRBJ2-3; size: .; V: TRBV28
CDR3: CASSEVGGEGFEQFF; DNA: TGTGCCAGCAGTGAAGTGGGGGGAGAGGGGTTTGAGCAGTTCTTC; D: .; J: TRBJ2-1; size: .; V: TRBV2
CDR3: CATSGIELYNEQFF; DNA: TGTGCCACCAGCGGGATTGAATTATACAATGAGCAGTTCTTC; D: .; J: TRBJ2-1; size: .; V: TRBV15